Included here is one TCR beta chain sequence, with context. This specimen comes from a study of blood T cell repertoires in COVID-19. Germline-derived CDR1 and CDR2 are SGHAT and FQNNGV. V shed 6 bases, J shed 3 bases, and the junction held 6 bases outside the gene matches. There are 14 residues in the CDR3. Sequencing used immunoSEQ multiplex PCR; TCRdb keeps in-frame clones, though not all of them. The sample gives 250,000 to 350,000 clones, about 86% of which show up once; 1% to 1.5% is in the top ten. This sequence was found in a woman aged 45-65 years with acute or convalescent COVID-19. The V call is TRBV11-2, the J call TRBJ2-5, with 8 bases identical to TRBD1. Sequencing was carried out using peripheral blood. CDR3 loop: CASSVMTGEETQYF. The CDR3 region has the DNA TGTGCCAGCAGTGTTATGACAGGGGAAGAGACCCAGTACTTC.